This entry features one T cell receptor (beta chain) sequence. Its antigen is unknown. Within one base of it there is no much larger clone, and no base qualities were kept. These data originate in a study of PD-1 blockade in mismatch repair-deficient tumors (dated by TCRdb to 2017 to 2019). For the wider study: The trial enrolled some 82 consecutive patients with about twelve mismatch repair-deficient cancer types between late 2013 and 2016, all previously treated and progressing. Tumor-associated T cell clones were tracked in the peripheral blood of patients responding to PD-1 blockade by deep sequencing of TCR CDR3 regions. The paper as a whole reports these results and caveats: Rapid expansion after pembrolizumab followed by contraction, generally before radiologic responses, was shown by tumor-resident clones, which were often undetectable in blood before treatment.

For every enrolled patient, mismatch repair deficiency was confirmed by either polymerase chain reaction or immunohistochemistry. TCR sequencing was carried out for a few patients who responded to pembrolizumab therapy. The phase II trial prospectively tested pembrolizumab PD-1 blockade in advanced mismatch repair-deficient cancers regardless of tissue of origin. Serial peripheral blood T cell samples were collected before and at multiple times after starting PD-1 blockade. The timing of each blood sample was reported as weeks after the first dose of pembrolizumab. Preparation of the library involved the immunoSEQ multiplex PCR assay. TCRdb mirrors the immuneACCESS table, restricted to in-frame sequences. Some clones are absent from its copies; in checked studies, under half trace to an unresolved V gene, and the reason for the others is unknown. The sample table holds 100,000 to 150,000 clones, of which 86% were seen once. The ten largest clones represent 13% of the sample.

From a lookup of the germline V gene, CDR1 and CDR2 are LGHNA and YSLEER. V is shortened by 0 bases, J by 3 bases, and the region joining them spans 14 bases. From the cysteine through the phenylalanine, the CDR3 covers 16 amino acids. CDR3 DNA only is kept here, 48 bases in frame from base 1. The chain is made from TRBV4-3 and TRBJ1-1, and perhaps TRBD1 as D gene, on 6 matching bases. The sample was peripheral blood, taken 44 weeks after starting pembrolizumab. The clonotype was recovered from an adult with mismatch repair-deficient cancer. The nucleotide sequence reads as follows: TGCGCCAGCAGCCAAGATCGCAGGGGCAGGGACACTGAAGCTTTCTTT. This sequence encodes CASSQDRRGRDTEAFF.